This T cell receptor beta chain was sequenced in a study of blood T cell repertoires in COVID-19. About the study: Spain, Italy and the United States supplied samples that represented acute and convalescent COVID-19. PBMCs, B-cell-depleted T cells, or T cells provided the cDNA or gDNA that made up the material.

Germline CDR1 and CDR2: MNHNY and SVGAGI (reference sequence). The CDR3 has 14 residues. Trimming shortened V by 7 bases and J by 4 bases, and 16 bases separated the two germline ends. Authors' analysis steps: It was from reference gene primer amplification that nucleated cell counts were estimated. Sequencing was performed with immunoSEQ multiplex PCR; in TCRdb, only in-frame clones are kept and a portion is missing. The V and J calls and clone size were taken over from that table, and D and trimming were inferred from the DNA. The table shows 150,000 to 200,000 clones, with 70% to 85% occurring only once.

Input material: peripheral blood. The V and J genes are TRBV6-6 and TRBJ1-1; weak D call: TRBD1 (6 bases). This sequence originates from a man between 45 and 60 years old who had recovered from COVID-19. CDR3: CASTVGGGITEAFF. The CDR3 DNA follows: TGTGCCAGCACTGTAGGGGGAGGGATCACTGAAGCTTTCTTT.